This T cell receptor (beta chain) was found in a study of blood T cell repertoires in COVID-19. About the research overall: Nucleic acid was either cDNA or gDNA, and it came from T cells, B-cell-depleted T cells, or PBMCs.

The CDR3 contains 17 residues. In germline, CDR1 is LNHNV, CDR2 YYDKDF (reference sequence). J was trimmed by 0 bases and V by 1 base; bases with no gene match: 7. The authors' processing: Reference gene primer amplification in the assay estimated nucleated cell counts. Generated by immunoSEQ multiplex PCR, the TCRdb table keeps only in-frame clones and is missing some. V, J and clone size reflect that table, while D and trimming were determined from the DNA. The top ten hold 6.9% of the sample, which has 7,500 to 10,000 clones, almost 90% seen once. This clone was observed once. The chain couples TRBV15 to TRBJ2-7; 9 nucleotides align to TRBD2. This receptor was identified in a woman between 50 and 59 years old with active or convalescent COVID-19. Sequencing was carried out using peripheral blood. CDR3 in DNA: TGTGCCACCAGCAGAGCCGGTAGCGGGGGCCTCTCCTACGAGCAGTACTTC. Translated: CATSRAGSGGLSYEQYF.